This TCR beta chain was sequenced during a study of cytomegalovirus exposure and HLA in healthy donors. Study-level information: Per a later analysis, the roughly 700 first-cohort and about 120 validation repertoires shared one platform.

V lost 4 bases, J lost 3 bases, and 11 bases stayed unmatched. Germline CDR1 and CDR2: SGHNT and YYREEE (reference sequence). This CDR3 region has 16 residues. Whole-study results and caveats: The study listed about 150 cytomegalovirus-associated TCR beta chains. Many donors carried some public TCRs, although rarity characterized most TCR sequences. It was confirmed in vitro that a few of the CMV-associated chains were specific for CMV antigens.

The repertoire was sequenced with immunoSEQ multiplex PCR; TCRdb's copy has only in-frame clones and lacks some. Among some 330,000 clones, 75% to 90% were seen once, and the ten largest hold 0.75% to 0.85%. Comments on this clone: The antigen is unknown.

The chain couples TRBV5-4 to TRBJ2-7; 9 bases align to TRBD1. The sample comprised PBMCs. The receptor was derived from a young woman in good health and CMV-seronegative. The CDR3 sequence is CASSPGGQGSFYEQYF. CDR3 nucleotides: TGTGCCAGCAGCCCGGGGGGACAGGGCTCCTTCTACGAGCAGTACTTC.